The 11 T cell receptor beta chains in this list originate from one sample, sequenced in a study of blood T cell repertoires in COVID-19. Clones were read by immunoSEQ multiplex PCR, and TCRdb kept only the in-frame ones, dropping some. The sample holds around 200,000 clones, less than 80% seen once. Sequences were obtained from peripheral blood. Receptors were obtained from a woman aged 45 to 65 with acute or convalescent COVID-19.

The CDR3 loop is CAWSDPRAYSYNEQFF. The CDR3, as DNA: TGTGCCTGGAGTGACCCGCGGGCATACTCCTACAATGAGCAGTTCTTC. The genes are TRBV30 and TRBJ2-1, with D perhaps TRBD2 (5 bases). Trimming removed 1 base from V and 0 bases from J, with 13 bases in between. The CDR3 sequence is 16 residues long. The germline V gene encodes CDR1 GTSNPN and CDR2 SVGIG (reference sequence).

Only a few counts were recorded for this clone. V and J are TRBV25-1 and TRBJ1-1, with 7 nucleotides matching TRBD1. Germline lookup yields CDR1 MGHDK and CDR2 SYGVNS. J gave up 0 bases and V 9 bases, and 7 bases lay outside the gene matches. The CDR3 runs to 14 residues. The CDR3 protein is CASRRGQVNTEAFF. The CDR3 DNA reads TGTGCCAGTAGGAGGGGGCAGGTGAACACTGAAGCTTTCTTT. The full variable domain, completed using reference TRBV25-1 and TRBJ1-1, is EADIYQTPRYLVIGTGKKITLECSQTMGHDKMYWYQQDPGMELHLIHYSYGVNSTEKGDLSSESTVSRIRTEHFPLTLESARPSHTSQYLCASRRGQVNTEAFFGQGTRLTVV.

J is TRBJ2-5 and V is TRBV7-6; TRBD1 aligns across 9 bases. The CDR3 is 15 residues long. The trim removed 5 bases at V and 5 bases at J, leaving 9 bases unmatched. CDR1 and CDR2 (germline): SGHVS, FNYEAQ. The CDR3 is CASSRDRGSSETQYF. CDR3 DNA: TGTGCCAGCAGCCGCGACAGGGGGAGTAGCGAGACCCAGTACTTC.

This clone was picked up many times. This rearrangement joins TRBV9 to TRBJ2-2, with a tentative D call TRBD2 (6 bases). Germline values: CDR1 SGDLS, CDR2 YYNGEE. Trimming removed 5 bases from V and 2 bases from J, with 16 bases in between. This CDR3 has 16 amino acids. CDR3 DNA sequence: TGTGCCAGCAGAGGAGACCCGGGACTCAACACCGGGGAGCTGTTTTTT. Protein product: CASRGDPGLNTGELFF.

The J gene is TRBJ1-1, the V gene TRBV5-1, with D perhaps matching TRBD1 (5 bases). Germline V gives CDR1 SGHRS, CDR2 YFSETQ. With 4 bases removed from V and 3 bases from J, the gap between germline ends came to 13 bases. This CDR3 contains 14 residues. The CDR3 here is CASSPGGMDTEAFF. CDR3 bases: TGCGCCAGCAGCCCGGGGGGGATGGACACTGAAGCTTTCTTT.

This rearrangement joins TRBV15 to TRBJ2-3; perhaps TRBD2 as D (6 bases). Trimming shortened V by 0 bases and J by 4 bases, and 17 bases separated the two germline ends. CDR3 size: 17 residues. The germline CDR1 and CDR2 sequences are LNHNV and YYDKDF (reference sequence). The CDR3 sequence: CATSRDRTGEVPDTQYF. In nucleotides, the CDR3 is TGTGCCACCAGCAGAGATCGGACGGGAGAGGTCCCAGATACGCAGTATTTT.

The rearrangement uses TRBV14 and TRBJ2-7; D possibly corresponds to TRBD2 (6 bases). Germline assignment: CDR1 SGHDN and CDR2 FVKESK. Trimming removed 3 bases from V and 2 bases from J, with 11 bases in between. The length of the CDR3 is 14 residues. CDR3 protein: CASSHGRLAYEQYF. The CDR3, as DNA: TGTGCCAGCAGCCATGGGAGGTTGGCCTACGAGCAGTACTTC. Complete variable domain (other parts from reference TRBV14 and TRBJ2-7): EAGVTQFPSHSVIEKGQTVTLRCDPISGHDNLYWYRRVMGKEIKFLLHFVKESKQDESGMPNNRFLAERTGGTYSTLKVQPAELEDSGVYFCASSHGRLAYEQYFGPGTRLTVT.

The chain is built from TRBV5-6 and TRBJ1-2, with 10 bases matching TRBD1. This CDR3 contains 14 residues. Per the germline V gene, CDR1 is SGHDT and CDR2 is YYEEEE. The V and J ends lost 3 bases and 2 bases, in that order; junction bases with no gene match: 1. This CDR3 reads CASSWGQGNYGYTF. CDR3 nucleotide sequence: TGTGCCAGCAGCTGGGGACAGGGGAACTATGGCTACACCTTC. Drawing the rest from reference TRBV5-6 and TRBJ1-2, the complete variable domain is DAGVTQSPTHLIKTRGQQVTLRCSPKSGHDTVSWYQQALGQGPQFIFQYYEEEERQRGNFPDRFSGHQFPNYSSELNVNALLLGDSALYLCASSWGQGNYGYTFGSGTRLTVV.

The J gene is TRBJ2-2, the V gene TRBV6-2 or TRBV6-3, with 7 bases identical to TRBD2. This CDR3 has 16 residues. Looked up from germline, CDR1 is MNHEY and CDR2 is SVGEGT. J gave up 3 bases and V 6 bases, and 10 bases lay outside the gene matches. Here the CDR3 reads CASSRLTGGYTGELFF. For the CDR3, the DNA is TGTGCCAGCAGCCGCTTGACGGGGGGATACACCGGGGAGCTGTTTTTT.

This chain uses TRBV12-3 or TRBV12-4 with TRBJ1-2; tentatively, D is TRBD1 (5 bases). The V end lost 7 bases, the J end lost 3 bases, and 12 bases lay between the germline ends. This CDR3 spans 13 amino acids. CDR3 amino acids: CASIPKGDYGYTF. CDR3 DNA: TGTGCCAGCATCCCTAAAGGGGACTATGGCTACACCTTC.

The gene calls are TRBV11-3 and TRBJ2-7; 7 positions agree with TRBD2. The CDR3 spans 12 residues. V was pared by 5 bases and J by 4 bases, with 2 bases of the junction left unmatched. Germline CDR1 and CDR2: SGHNT and YENEEA. The CDR3 is CASSVSGYEQYF. CDR3 sequence (DNA): TGTGCCAGCAGCGTTAGCGGGTACGAGCAGTACTTC.